One sample yielded the 24 T cell receptor beta chains listed below, sequenced in a study of CD8 T cells in ankylosing spondylitis. TCRdb called the 5' RACE reads again in MiXCR, with one record for every CDR3 protein. The table includes under 250,000 distinct CDR3 sequences, roughly a third detected once. The sequenced sample consisted of blood, either unsorted or a sorted T cell fraction (not recorded which). The receptors were sampled from a male donor with ankylosing spondylitis or in good health (not recorded which).

The chain has TRBV3-1 and TRBJ1-2, with a weak D call TRBD1 (5 bases). The CDR3 is 14 residues long. Trimming cost V 2 bases and J 8 bases, with 15 bases left between them. Germline lookup yields CDR1 LGHDT and CDR2 YNNKEL (reference sequence). The CDR3: CASSQTQGGEGYTF. The CDR3 region has the DNA TGTGCCAGCAGCCAAACCCAGGGTGGCGAGGGCTACACCTTC.

The V gene is TRBV5-6, the J gene TRBJ1-1; a weak D match, TRBD1 (6 bases). The CDR3 is 14 amino acids. In germline, CDR1 is SGHDT, CDR2 YYEEEE. The V end lost 0 bases, the J end lost 6 bases, and 12 bases lay between the germline ends. The DNA for the CDR3 is TGTGCCAGCAGCTTGGGGGGCAGGGGATCTGAAGCTTTCTTT. This translates into CASSLGGRGSEAFF.

This clonotype was found a few times. The rearrangement joins TRBV20-1 to TRBJ2-3, with TRBD1 matching over 9 bases. Unmatched junction bases numbered 11, after V lost 6 bases and J lost 4 bases. Per germline, CDR1 DFQATT and CDR2 SNEGSKA (reference sequence). This CDR3 spans 15 amino acids. The CDR3 protein is CSAISRTGDADTQYF. For the CDR3, the DNA is TGCAGTGCCATCTCCCGGACAGGGGATGCAGATACGCAGTATTTT.

The V gene is TRBV12-3 or TRBV12-4, the J gene TRBJ2-3; D is ambiguous. V was pared by 4 bases and J by 2 bases, with 10 bases between. The CDR3 length is 14 residues. CDR3 in amino acids: CASSSGPFTDTQYF. CDR3 DNA: TGTGCCAGCAGTTCCGGCCCGTTCACAGATACGCAGTATTTT.

This chain links TRBV6-4 with TRBJ1-1; possibly TRBD1 for D (5 bases). Per germline, CDR1 MRHNA and CDR2 SNTAGT. CDR3 length: 13 residues. V was pared by 5 bases and J by 1 base, with 8 bases between. Here the CDR3 DNA reads TGTGCCAGCAGTCAACAGGAGAACACTGAAGCTTTCTTT. Protein: CASSQQENTEAFF.

This clonotype was seen a few times. This chain uses TRBV7-3 with TRBJ2-7; D ambiguous. The germline V and J ends were trimmed by 4 bases and 6 bases, with 13 bases remaining between them. This CDR3 has 13 residues. The V gene's germline CDR1 is SGHTA and CDR2 FQGTGA. CDR3 sequence reads: CASSSDETGEQYF. DNA for the CDR3: TGTGCCAGCAGCTCCGACGAAACCGGCGAGCAGTACTTC.

A few counts support this clonotype. The rearrangement links TRBV5-6 to TRBJ2-1; D is undetermined. The CDR3 has 12 amino acids. Germline loops: CDR1 SGHDT, CDR2 YYEEEE. With 0 bases removed from V and 6 bases from J, the gap between germline ends came to 4 bases. DNA of the CDR3: TGTGCCAGCAGCTTGGTCTCCAATGAGCAGTTCTTC. It specifies CASSLVSNEQFF.

The genes are TRBV6-4 and TRBJ2-5; a possible D gene is TRBD2 (7 bases). Germline V gives CDR1 MRHNA, CDR2 SNTAGT. Trimming took 6 bases from V and 3 from J, leaving 17 bases between them. The CDR3 has 15 residues. The CDR3 here is CASSPGGGGKETQYF. The CDR3 DNA sequence: TGTGCCAGCAGCCCCGGGGGCGGGGGAAAAGAGACCCAGTACTTC.

The CDR3 coding sequence is TGCAGGGGGGACGGCCCCAGTCAGCCCCAGCATTTT. It specifies CRGDGPSQPQHF. The gene calls are TRBV20-1 and TRBJ1-5; D possibly corresponds to TRBD1 (5 bases). This CDR3 region has 12 residues. The germline V gene has CDR1 DFQATT and CDR2 SNEGSKA (reference sequence).

The J gene is TRBJ2-3, the V gene TRBV11-2, with a tentative D call TRBD1 (5 bases). Germline V gene lookup returns CDR1 SGHAT and CDR2 FQNNGV. The CDR3 has 15 amino acids. Trimming shortened V by 3 bases and J by 9 bases, and 19 bases separated the two germline ends. CDR3 protein: CASSFLRTSAGTQYF. CDR3 DNA sequence: TGTGCCAGCAGCTTCCTAAGGACATCCGCCGGGACGCAGTATTTT.

This sequence joins TRBV4-1 and TRBJ1-1; unclear D gene. The CDR3 covers 14 residues. CDR1 is MGHRA, CDR2 YSYEKL, per germline. Between the trimmed V and J ends, which lost 0 bases and 0 bases, there was a span of 5 bases. The CDR3 sequence is CASSQETVNTEAFF. In DNA, the CDR3 is TGCGCCAGCAGCCAAGAAACGGTGAACACTGAAGCTTTCTTT.

This clonotype appeared a few times. The chain links TRBV27 to TRBJ2-3; D remains unclear. Germline CDR1 reads MNHEY; CDR2 reads SMNVEV (reference sequence). V lost 7 bases and J lost 0, with 14 bases in between. This CDR3 contains 15 residues. CDR3 nucleotides: TGTGCCAGCAATCCGGCGGCAACTAGCACAGATACGCAGTATTTT. Protein: CASNPAATSTDTQYF.

This clonotype was counted at least ten times. The CDR3 sequence is CASSRYTDTQYF. CDR3 DNA sequence: TGTGCCAGCAGCAGGTACACAGATACGCAGTATTTT. The rearrangement joins TRBV7-2 to TRBJ2-3; D gene uncertain. Trimming took 5 bases from V and 2 from J, leaving 5 bases between them. The CDR3 runs to 12 residues. Germline V gene lookup returns CDR1 SGHTA and CDR2 FQGNSA.

This chain links TRBV11-2 with TRBJ2-1; 16 nucleotides agree with TRBD2. This CDR3 is built from 18 residues. Germline V gene sequence: CDR1 SGHAT, CDR2 FQNNGV. V was pared by 4 bases and J by 4 bases, with 7 bases of the junction left unmatched. CDR3 in DNA: TGTGCCAGCAGCTCCGGGACTAGCGGGGGGGGACCTTACAATGAGCAGTTCTTC. It specifies CASSSGTSGGGPYNEQFF.

This chain connects TRBV29-1 to TRBJ2-3; TRBD2 is a possible D gene (6 bases). The CDR3 covers 14 residues. Germline CDR1 is SQVTM and CDR2 is ANQGSEA. V lost 5 bases, J lost 0 bases, and 12 bases lay in between. CDR3 nucleotides: TGCAGCGTTCGGAGGGTAGCTAGCACAGATACGCAGTATTTT. This encodes CSVRRVASTDTQYF.

The chain employs TRBV5-4 and TRBJ2-1; 7 bases fit TRBD1. Germline CDR1 reads SGHNT; CDR2 reads YYREEE (reference sequence). The CDR3 is made up of 16 amino acids. The V segment lost 2 bases and the J segment 4 bases; nucleotides outside the gene matches: 9. For the CDR3, the DNA is TGTGCCAGCAGCTTACCGCCGGGACAGACGTACAATGAGCAGTTCTTC. It codes for CASSLPPGQTYNEQFF.

This clonotype has just a few counts. V gene TRBV6-1 combines with J gene TRBJ1-3; D remains ambiguous. V dropped 7 bases and J dropped 2 bases, with 15 bases sitting between them. Per germline, CDR1 MNHNS and CDR2 SASEGT. The CDR3 spans 15 residues. CDR3 DNA: TGTGCCAGCACCCCCAGGACGAGGGCTGGAAACACCATATATTTT. Translation gives CASTPRTRAGNTIYF.

The CDR3 coding sequence is TGTGCCAGCAGCTCCCCGGGACAACACTACGAGCAGTACTTC. This translates into CASSSPGQHYEQYF. V gene TRBV28 combines with J gene TRBJ2-7; the D gene is possibly TRBD1 (6 bases). The CDR3 length is 14 residues. Germline V gene data show CDR1 as MDHEN and CDR2 as SYDVKM. V dropped 6 bases and J dropped 3 bases, with 15 bases sitting between them.

In this sample, this clonotype turned up a few times. The chain combines TRBV12-3 or TRBV12-4 with TRBJ2-3; 10 positions match TRBD2. V shed 4 bases and J 10 bases; nucleotides not matched to a gene: 11. The CDR3 is 15 amino acids. CDR3 nucleotides: TGTGCCAGCAGTTGGGTGAGCGGGGGGGCTGTCTCGCAGTATTTT. Amino acids: CASSWVSGGAVSQYF.

This clonotype has a handful of counts. The chain employs TRBV10-3 and TRBJ2-3; D may be TRBD1 (6 bases). CDR3 length: 15 amino acids. The germline V gene encodes CDR1 ENHRY and CDR2 SYGVKD. V shed 4 bases and J shed 0 bases, with 11 bases lying between them. CDR3: CAISVRDKSTDTQYF. The CDR3 coding sequence is TGTGCCATCAGTGTCCGGGACAAGAGCACAGATACGCAGTATTTT.

The chain uses TRBV5-6 and TRBJ2-5; D is uncertain. The germline V gene encodes CDR1 SGHDT and CDR2 YYEEEE. This CDR3 is built from 13 residues. Trimming took 0 bases from V and 3 from J, leaving 6 bases between them. CDR3 in amino acids: CASSLGAEETQYF. DNA for the CDR3: TGTGCCAGCAGCTTGGGAGCCGAAGAGACCCAGTACTTC. Full variable domain (rest looked up from reference TRBV5-6 and TRBJ2-5): DAGVTQSPTHLIKTRGQQVTLRCSPKSGHDTVSWYQQALGQGPQFIFQYYEEEERQRGNFPDRFSGHQFPNYSSELNVNALLLGDSALYLCASSLGAEETQYFGPGTRLLVL.

This clonotype was detected a few times. The chain couples TRBV6-5 to TRBJ1-2, with 9 bases aligning to TRBD1. CDR1 MNHEY and CDR2 SVGAGI come from the germline V gene. This CDR3 spans 16 amino acids. After removal of 2 bases from V and 5 bases from J, the junction contained 9 bases not matched to a gene. In nucleotides, the CDR3 is TGTGCCAGCAGTTACGAGGATGGGACAGGGTATTATGGCTACACCTTC. This sequence encodes CASSYEDGTGYYGYTF.

The gene calls are TRBV5-1 and TRBJ2-2; 8 positions agree with TRBD1. Per the germline V gene, CDR1 is SGHRS and CDR2 is YFSETQ. This CDR3 spans 17 amino acids. Germline trimming cut 6 bases from V and 0 bases from J; bases unmatched to any gene: 10. CDR3 protein: CASKALQGAANTGELFF. Written as DNA, the CDR3 is TGCGCCAGCAAAGCCCTGCAGGGGGCCGCGAACACCGGGGAGCTGTTTTTT.

This chain joins TRBV20-1 and TRBJ2-3; D unresolved. Per germline, CDR1 DFQATT and CDR2 SNEGSKA (reference sequence). With 6 bases removed from V and 3 bases from J, the gap between germline ends came to 16 bases. The CDR3 has 14 residues. CDR3 nucleotide sequence: TGCAGTGCCCCCGACCGGAGTCGTACAGATACGCAGTATTTT. It specifies CSAPDRSRTDTQYF.